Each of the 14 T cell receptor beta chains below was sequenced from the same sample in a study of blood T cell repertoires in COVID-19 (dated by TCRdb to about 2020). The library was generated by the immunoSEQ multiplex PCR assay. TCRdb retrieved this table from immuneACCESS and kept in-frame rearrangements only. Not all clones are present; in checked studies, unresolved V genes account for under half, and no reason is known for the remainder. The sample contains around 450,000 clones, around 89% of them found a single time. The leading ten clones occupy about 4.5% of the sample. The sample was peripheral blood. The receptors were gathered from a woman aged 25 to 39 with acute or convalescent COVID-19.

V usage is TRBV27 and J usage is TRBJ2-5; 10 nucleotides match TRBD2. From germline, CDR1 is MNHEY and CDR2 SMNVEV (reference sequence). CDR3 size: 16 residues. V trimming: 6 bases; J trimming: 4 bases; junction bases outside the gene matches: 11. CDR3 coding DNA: TGTGCCAGCAGAACAAAGATGACTAGCGGGCGAGAGACCCAGTACTTC. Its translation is CASRTKMTSGRETQYF.

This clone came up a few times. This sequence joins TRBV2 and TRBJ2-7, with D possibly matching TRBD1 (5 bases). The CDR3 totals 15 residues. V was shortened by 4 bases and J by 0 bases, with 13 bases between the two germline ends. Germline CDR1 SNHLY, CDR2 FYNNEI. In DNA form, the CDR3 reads TGTGCCAGCAGTGTACCGGACAACCGCTCCTACGAGCAGTACTTC. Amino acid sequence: CASSVPDNRSYEQYF.

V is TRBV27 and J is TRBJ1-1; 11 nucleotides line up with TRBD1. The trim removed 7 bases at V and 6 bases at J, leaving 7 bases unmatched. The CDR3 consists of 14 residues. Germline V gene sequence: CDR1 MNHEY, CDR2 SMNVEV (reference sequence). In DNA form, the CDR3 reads TGTGCCAGCACTCGGGACAGGGGGGGAGCTGAAGCTTTCTTT. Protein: CASTRDRGGAEAFF.

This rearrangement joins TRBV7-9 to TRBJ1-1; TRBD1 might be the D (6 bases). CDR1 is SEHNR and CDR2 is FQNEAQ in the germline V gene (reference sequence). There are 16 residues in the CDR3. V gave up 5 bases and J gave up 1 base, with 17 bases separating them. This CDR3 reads CASSLRDNNPNTEAFF. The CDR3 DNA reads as TGTGCCAGCAGCCTCCGGGACAACAACCCGAACACTGAAGCTTTCTTT.

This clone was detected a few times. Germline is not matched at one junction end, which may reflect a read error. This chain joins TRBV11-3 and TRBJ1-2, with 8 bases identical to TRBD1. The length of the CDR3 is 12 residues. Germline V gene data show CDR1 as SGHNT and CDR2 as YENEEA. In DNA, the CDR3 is TGTGCCAGCAGCTTAGGACCGGGACAGGTAGCCTTC. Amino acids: CASSLGPGQVAF.

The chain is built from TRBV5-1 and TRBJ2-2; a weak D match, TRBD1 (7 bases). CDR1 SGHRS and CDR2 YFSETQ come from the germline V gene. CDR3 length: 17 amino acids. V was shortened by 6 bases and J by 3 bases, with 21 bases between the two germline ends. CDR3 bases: TGCGCCAGCACCCGATCCTGGCAGGGGGACTACACCGGGGAGCTGTTTTTT. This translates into CASTRSWQGDYTGELFF. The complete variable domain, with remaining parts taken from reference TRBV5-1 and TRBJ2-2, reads KAGVTQTPRYLIKTRGQQVTLSCSPISGHRSVSWYQQTPGQGLQFLFEYFSETQRNKGNFPGRFSGRQFSNSRSEMNVSTLELGDSALYLCASTRSWQGDYTGELFFGEGSRLTVL.

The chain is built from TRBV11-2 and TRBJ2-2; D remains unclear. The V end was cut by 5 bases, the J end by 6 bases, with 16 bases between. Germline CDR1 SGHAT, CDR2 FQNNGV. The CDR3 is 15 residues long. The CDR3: CASSQVYWASGELFF. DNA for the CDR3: TGTGCCAGCAGCCAGGTCTACTGGGCGTCCGGGGAGCTGTTTTTT.

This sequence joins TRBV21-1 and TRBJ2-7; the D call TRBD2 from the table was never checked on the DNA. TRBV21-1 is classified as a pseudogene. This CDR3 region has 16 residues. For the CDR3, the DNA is TGTGCCAGCAGCGCGTCGCCCTCCGGTAACTCCTACGAGCAGTACTTC. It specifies CASSASPSGNSYEQYF.

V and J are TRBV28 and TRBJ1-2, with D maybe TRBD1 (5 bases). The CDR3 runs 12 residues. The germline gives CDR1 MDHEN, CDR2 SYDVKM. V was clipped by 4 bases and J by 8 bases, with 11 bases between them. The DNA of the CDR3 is TGTGCCAGCAGTTCCCCTGGGGGGGGCTACACCTTC. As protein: CASSSPGGGYTF.

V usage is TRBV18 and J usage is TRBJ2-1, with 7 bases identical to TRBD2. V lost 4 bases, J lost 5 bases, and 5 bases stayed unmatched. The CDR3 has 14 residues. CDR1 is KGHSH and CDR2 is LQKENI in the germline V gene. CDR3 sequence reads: CASSLLATNNEQFF. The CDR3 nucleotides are TGTGCCAGCTCACTACTAGCGACCAACAATGAGCAGTTCTTC.

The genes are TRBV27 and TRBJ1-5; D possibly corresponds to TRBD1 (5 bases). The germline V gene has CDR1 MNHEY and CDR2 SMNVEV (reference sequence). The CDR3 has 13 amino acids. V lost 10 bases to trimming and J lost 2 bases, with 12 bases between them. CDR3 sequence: CATRRGGNQPQHF. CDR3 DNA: TGTGCCACTCGGAGGGGCGGCAATCAGCCCCAGCATTTT.

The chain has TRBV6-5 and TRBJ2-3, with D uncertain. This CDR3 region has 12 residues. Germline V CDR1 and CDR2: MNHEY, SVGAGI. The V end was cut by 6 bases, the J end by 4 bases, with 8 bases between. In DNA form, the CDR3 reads TGTGCCAGCAGCAGAAGTCCAGATACGCAGTATTTT. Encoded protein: CASSRSPDTQYF.

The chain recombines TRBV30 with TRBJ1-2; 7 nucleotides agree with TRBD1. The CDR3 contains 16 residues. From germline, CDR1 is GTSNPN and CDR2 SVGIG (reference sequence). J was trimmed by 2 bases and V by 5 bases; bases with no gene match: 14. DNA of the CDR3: TGTGCCTGGGGGCCTTCCCGGACAGGAACCAACTATGGCTACACCTTC. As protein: CAWGPSRTGTNYGYTF.

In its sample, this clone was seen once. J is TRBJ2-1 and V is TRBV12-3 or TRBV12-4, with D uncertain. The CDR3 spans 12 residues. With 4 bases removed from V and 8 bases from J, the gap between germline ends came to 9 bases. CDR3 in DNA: TGTGCCAGCAGTTCCAGCGCCGATGAGCAGTTCTTC. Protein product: CASSSSADEQFF.